This entry features one T cell receptor beta chain sequence. The sample originates from a study of T-cell reconstitution after alpha-beta-depleted transplantation in children. Unique molecular identifiers were incorporated when the TCRbeta library was constructed. TCRdb analysed the PCR reads with MiXCR anew, one entry per CDR3 protein. Of approximately 400,000 distinct CDR3 sequences listed, roughly a tenth were seen once; the top ten hold 4.5% to 7%. The CDR3 is made up of 13 amino acids. CDR1 and CDR2 from the germline V gene are SEHNR and FQNEAQ (reference sequence). Trimming removed 5 bases at V and 2 bases at J, with 10 bases between.

This TCR was sampled from a human donor who donated a stem cell graft to a child with acute myeloid leukemia. This specimen was PBMCs from the stem cell graft donor, taken from the stem cell graft. The chain is built from TRBV7-9 and TRBJ2-7; no reliable D call. In DNA form, the CDR3 reads TGTGCCAGCAGCCCAGGACCCCCCTACGAGCAGTACGTC. This translates into CASSPGPPYEQYV.